These 30 T cell receptor beta chains were sequenced from one sample in a study of post-analysis software for immune sequencing data. Study-wide points: When patients were compared with controls, about five TRBV segments were more frequent, TRBV5-6, TRBV5-1 and TRBV20-1 among them.

Their specific antigens are unknown. Researchers reported that TCR beta cDNA libraries carried unique molecular identifiers. TCRdb itself ran the PCR reads through MiXCR, one entry per CDR3 protein. Here the sample spans 740,000 or so distinct CDR3 sequences, roughly 50% being singletons. Sequences were obtained from blood. The receptors were gathered from a girl under 18 with multiple sclerosis.

The genes are TRBV29-1 and TRBJ2-5; D perhaps matches TRBD2 (6 bases). Per germline, CDR1 SQVTM and CDR2 ANQGSEA. Trimming stripped 6 bases from V and 5 bases from J, with 19 bases between. The CDR3 runs to 14 residues. CDR3 protein: CSVMTRLVRETQYF. In DNA form, the CDR3 reads TGCAGCGTGATGACTAGATTGGTTCGGGAGACCCAGTACTTC. The variable domain in full, with the rest retrieved from reference TRBV29-1 and TRBJ2-5, is SAVISQKPSRDICQRGTSLTIQCQVDSQVTMMFWYRQQPGQSLTLIATANQGSEATYESGFVIDKFPISRPNLTFSTLTVSNMSPEDSSIYLCSVMTRLVRETQYFGPGTRLLVL.

V gene TRBV29-1 combines with J gene TRBJ2-3; no clear D gene. Germline loops: CDR1 SQVTM, CDR2 ANQGSEA. The CDR3 has 15 amino acids. V shed 1 base and J shed 1 base, with 12 bases lying between them. This CDR3 is CSVEAVTFRTDTQYF. DNA of the CDR3: TGCAGCGTTGAAGCGGTGACATTCCGCACAGATACGCAGTATTTT.

In its sample, this clonotype was seen a few times. This rearrangement joins TRBV6-2 or TRBV6-3 to TRBJ1-2; 11 positions agree with TRBD1. Germline V lookup: CDR1 MNHEY, CDR2 SVGEGT. This CDR3 contains 20 residues. Trimming cost V 2 bases and J 2 bases; bases outside gene matches: 16. The CDR3 loop reads CASSYPVPRTGGLGNYGYTF. In DNA, the CDR3 is TGTGCCAGCAGTTACCCCGTCCCTCGGACAGGGGGCCTTGGAAACTATGGCTACACCTTC.

The CDR3, as DNA: TGTGCCAGCAGTCCGACGTTAACAGGGTCCAATGAGCAGTTCTTC. Residues: CASSPTLTGSNEQFF. The gene calls are TRBV27 and TRBJ2-1; TRBD1 might be the D (6 bases). Trimming cost V 5 bases and J 6 bases, with 17 bases left between them. The CDR3 runs to 15 residues. Looked up from germline, CDR1 is MNHEY and CDR2 is SMNVEV (reference sequence).

The sample holds a few counts of this clonotype. V gene TRBV5-6 combines with J gene TRBJ2-1, with unresolved D. The V gene lost 6 bases and the J gene lost 3 bases, with 16 bases spanning the gap. Per the germline V gene, CDR1 is SGHDT and CDR2 is YYEEEE. The CDR3 covers 15 residues. This CDR3 is CASTRLNLNYNEQFF. The CDR3 nucleotides are TGTGCCAGCACCCGTTTAAATTTGAACTACAATGAGCAGTTCTTC.

The chain employs TRBV2 and TRBJ2-7, with 7 bases aligning to TRBD1. The length of the CDR3 is 14 residues. The germline gives CDR1 SNHLY, CDR2 FYNNEI. The V and J ends lost 7 bases and 3 bases, in that order; junction bases with no gene match: 9. Here the CDR3 reads CASIRDSPSYEQYF. DNA for the CDR3: TGTGCCAGCATTCGGGACAGCCCTAGCTACGAGCAGTACTTC.

The chain couples TRBV7-3 to TRBJ2-2, with D perhaps assigned TRBD1 or TRBD2 (5 bases each). This CDR3 is 14 amino acids long. The V gene lost 5 bases and the J gene lost 5 bases, with 12 bases spanning the gap. Germline CDR1 reads SGHTA; CDR2 reads FQGTGA. The CDR3 nucleotides read TGTGCCAGCAGCCGGGACCCAGCGACCGGGGAGCTGTTTTTT. Its translation: CASSRDPATGELFF.

The chain combines TRBV5-1 with TRBJ2-7; 10 bases match TRBD1. The CDR3 is 14 residues long. J lost 7 bases, V lost 4 bases, and 8 bases had no gene match. Germline CDR1 is SGHRS and CDR2 is YFSETQ. CDR3 in amino acids: CASSARDRGGEQYF. Here the CDR3 DNA reads TGCGCCAGCAGCGCTAGGGACAGGGGTGGAGAGCAGTACTTC.

V gene TRBV7-9 combines with J gene TRBJ2-7; 8 nucleotides agree with TRBD2. The CDR3 is 15 amino acids. The ends lost 5 bases at V and 3 bases at J; junction bases unmatched: 9. Germline CDR1 SEHNR, CDR2 FQNEAQ (reference sequence). CDR3 protein: CASSPPFSGVYEQYF. CDR3 sequence (DNA): TGTGCCAGCAGCCCACCTTTTAGCGGGGTCTACGAGCAGTACTTC.

This clonotype appeared once. The rearrangement uses TRBV12-3 or TRBV12-4 and TRBJ2-3, with 7 bases that match TRBD1. The CDR3 spans 16 residues. The V and J ends lost 2 bases and 15 bases, in that order; junction bases with no gene match: 20. The CDR3 sequence: CASSLIGTEKADVEYF. The CDR3 DNA follows: TGTGCCAGCAGTTTAATAGGGACAGAGAAAGCAGATGTGGAATATTTT.

As for this clonotype: One end of the junction does not line up with germline, which may come from a read error. The genes are TRBV11-2 and TRBJ2-3; 7 nucleotides align to TRBD1. In germline, CDR1 is SGHAT, CDR2 FQNNGV. The CDR3 runs to 15 residues. The CDR3 is CASSSLRGGSGTQYF. The DNA for the CDR3 is TGTGCCAGTAGCTCACTTCGAGGGGGCTCGGGCACGCAGTATTTT.

The genes are TRBV20-1 and TRBJ2-5; D assignment may be TRBD1 or TRBD2 (5 bases each). The CDR3 is made up of 15 amino acids. The germline gives CDR1 DFQATT, CDR2 SNEGSKA (reference sequence). V was clipped by 5 bases and J by 0 bases, with 16 bases between them. The CDR3 protein is CSAWGRDPYQETQYF. The CDR3 DNA reads as TGCAGTGCTTGGGGCAGGGACCCGTACCAAGAGACCCAGTACTTC.

To note about this clonotype: Its ends do not fully match the called genes, so a read error is possible. The chain carries TRBV5-4 and TRBJ2-1; D not resolved. Germline-derived CDR1 and CDR2 are SGHNT and YYREEE (reference sequence). This CDR3 is built from 12 residues. The CDR3 loop reads CAGSRTDNEQFF. The CDR3 coding sequence is TGTGCCGGCAGCCGAACCGACAATGAGCAGTTCTTC.

This clonotype was observed a handful of times. This chain connects TRBV14 to TRBJ2-1, with D perhaps matching TRBD2 (6 bases). The CDR3 covers 15 residues. V was shortened by 5 bases and J by 6 bases, with 17 bases between the two germline ends. The germline V gene encodes CDR1 SGHDN and CDR2 FVKESK. The CDR3 sequence is CASSMPGLPANEQFF. CDR3 bases: TGTGCCAGCAGCATGCCGGGACTTCCCGCCAATGAGCAGTTCTTC.

The chain employs TRBV29-1 and TRBJ2-7; D is uncertain. CDR1 and CDR2 from the germline V gene are SQVTM and ANQGSEA. Trimming cost V 4 bases and J 0 bases, with 13 bases left between them. The CDR3 consists of 14 residues. CDR3 loop: CSVVWFSSSYEQYF. The CDR3 region has the DNA TGCAGCGTTGTCTGGTTTTCAAGCTCCTACGAGCAGTACTTC.

This clonotype has only one observation. The V and J genes are TRBV5-1 and TRBJ2-7; no firm D call. The CDR3 totals 14 residues. Germline V lookup: CDR1 SGHRS, CDR2 YFSETQ. V gave up 4 bases and J gave up 0 bases, with 11 bases separating them. In nucleotides, the CDR3 is TGCGCCAGCAGCCGGACGGAACCCTCCTACGAGCAGTACTTC. Residues: CASSRTEPSYEQYF.

The chain employs TRBV3-1 and TRBJ1-6; D call uncertain. Germline V gene data show CDR1 as LGHDT and CDR2 as YNNKEL (reference sequence). V dropped 5 bases and J dropped 9 bases, with 11 bases sitting between them. This CDR3 comprises 13 residues. The CDR3 bases are TGTGCCAGCAGCTACTCAGACGCTTCACCCCTCCACTTT. Amino acids: CASSYSDASPLHF. The variable domain in full, with the rest retrieved from reference TRBV3-1 and TRBJ1-6, is DTAVSQTPKYLVTQMGNDKSIKCEQNLGHDTMYWYKQDSKKFLKIMFSYNNKELIINETVPNRFSPKSPDKAHLNLHINSLELGDSAVYFCASSYSDASPLHFGNGTRLTVT.

The CDR3: CASSFSGAKNIQYF. The CDR3 DNA reads as TGTGCCAGCAGTTTTTCCGGGGCCAAAAACATTCAGTACTTC. The chain joins TRBV28 to TRBJ2-4; D unclear. The CDR3 is 14 amino acids. The V gene lost 3 bases and the J gene lost 1 base, with 7 bases spanning the gap. Germline-derived CDR1 and CDR2 are MDHEN and SYDVKM.

This clonotype was seen only a few times. The chain has TRBV20-1 and TRBJ2-1; TRBD2 agrees at 12 bases. The CDR3 loop spans 15 amino acids. CDR1 is DFQATT and CDR2 is SNEGSKA in the germline V gene (reference sequence). The V and J ends lost 5 bases and 6 bases, in that order; junction bases with no gene match: 8. Here the CDR3 reads CSAVTGTSGFNEQFF. In DNA form, the CDR3 reads TGCAGTGCTGTTACCGGGACTAGCGGGTTCAATGAGCAGTTCTTC.

This clonotype appeared a few times. The chain employs TRBV20-1 and TRBJ2-7; no firm D call. V was shortened by 3 bases and J by 0 bases, with 9 bases between the two germline ends. Germline CDR1 DFQATT, CDR2 SNEGSKA (reference sequence). This CDR3 contains 13 residues. This chain's CDR3 is CSARPENSYEQYF. The CDR3 DNA is TGCAGTGCTAGGCCGGAAAACTCCTACGAGCAGTACTTC.

About this clonotype itself: The junction differs from germline at one of its ends, possibly a read error. This chain joins TRBV10-3 and TRBJ2-6; tentatively, D is TRBD1 or TRBD2 (5 bases each). Germline lookup yields CDR1 ENHRY and CDR2 SYGVKD. The CDR3 sequence is 18 residues long. The CDR3 sequence is CAISELGVGSAGANVPTF. The CDR3 DNA follows: TGTGCCATCAGTGAATTGGGGGTCGGGTCAGCTGGGGCCAACGTCCCGACTTTC.

This clonotype was observed a few times. The chain joins TRBV4-2 to TRBJ2-5; D not certain. With 3 bases removed from V and 1 base from J, the gap between germline ends came to 9 bases. CDR3 length equals 14 residues. Germline CDR1 and CDR2: LGHNA and YNFKEQ. CDR3 in amino acids: CASSQAAPQETQYF. The CDR3 DNA is TGTGCCAGCAGCCAGGCGGCCCCCCAAGAGACCCAGTACTTC.

The chain employs TRBV5-1 and TRBJ2-1; TRBD1 agrees at 7 bases. This CDR3 spans 16 amino acids. The V and J ends lost 8 bases and 2 bases, in that order; junction bases with no gene match: 13. The germline V gene encodes CDR1 SGHRS and CDR2 YFSETQ. The CDR3 region is CASSTPWDSAYNEQFF. CDR3 nucleotide sequence: TGCGCCAGTTCCACCCCTTGGGACAGTGCCTACAATGAGCAGTTCTTC.

Written as DNA, the CDR3 is TGTGCCAGCAGCCAAATGGCCAACTCTGGGGCCAACGTCCTGACTTTC. Protein: CASSQMANSGANVLTF. The chain employs TRBV14 and TRBJ2-6; no firm D call. Germline V CDR1 and CDR2: SGHDN, FVKESK. V lost 2 bases and J 0 bases, leaving 8 bases between the germline ends. This CDR3 has 16 residues.

The chain couples TRBV18 to TRBJ1-2, with 7 bases that match TRBD1. This CDR3 has 15 amino acids. Germline V gene data show CDR1 as KGHSH and CDR2 as LQKENI. V lost 1 base, J lost 4 bases, and 6 bases stayed unmatched. Here the CDR3 reads CASSPREGASYGYTF. CDR3 nucleotides: TGTGCCAGCTCACCACGAGAGGGGGCGTCCTATGGCTACACCTTC.

This clonotype has just one count. The rearrangement joins TRBV6-5 to TRBJ1-2, with D unclear. This CDR3 spans 12 amino acids. Germline CDR1 reads MNHEY; CDR2 reads SVGAGI. The V end lost 4 bases, the J end lost 8 bases, and 11 bases lay between the germline ends. This CDR3 is CASSSPPKGYTF. DNA of the CDR3: TGTGCCAGCAGTTCCCCCCCTAAAGGCTACACCTTC.

This sequence joins TRBV6-1 and TRBJ2-7; 13 bases match TRBD2. V trimming: 7 bases; J trimming: 2 bases; junction bases outside the gene matches: 8. Germline V lookup: CDR1 MNHNS, CDR2 SASEGT. This CDR3 comprises 16 residues. This CDR3 is CASIRGLAGSTYEQYF. The DNA of the CDR3 is TGTGCCAGCATTCGGGGACTAGCGGGATCTACCTACGAGCAGTACTTC.

As DNA, the CDR3 is TGCGCCAGCAGCTGGCTCCCGTCCGGTGGTGAGCAGTACTTC. This encodes CASSWLPSGGEQYF. This rearrangement joins TRBV5-1 to TRBJ2-1; D is undetermined. The closer fit of TRBJ2-7 to the DNA end suggests the J call may be wrong. The CDR3 contains 14 residues. CDR1 and CDR2 (germline): SGHRS, YFSETQ.

This clonotype was seen more than once but under ten times. The genes are TRBV7-2 and TRBJ2-5; D unclear. CDR3 length: 13 amino acids. V lost 1 base, J lost 5 bases, and 8 bases lay in between. Germline V gene sequence: CDR1 SGHTA, CDR2 FQGNSA. The CDR3 loop is CASSLVSRETQYF. DNA of the CDR3: TGTGCCAGCAGCTTAGTTTCAAGGGAGACCCAGTACTTC.

The rearrangement links TRBV4-1 to TRBJ2-1, with 10 bases matching TRBD2. The V and J ends lost 2 bases and 6 bases, in that order; junction bases with no gene match: 7. Germline V CDR1 and CDR2: MGHRA, YSYEKL. The CDR3 contains 16 residues. Here the CDR3 DNA reads TGCGCCAGCAGCCAACTGACTAGCGGGCTGTTCAATGAGCAGTTCTTC. Translation gives CASSQLTSGLFNEQFF.